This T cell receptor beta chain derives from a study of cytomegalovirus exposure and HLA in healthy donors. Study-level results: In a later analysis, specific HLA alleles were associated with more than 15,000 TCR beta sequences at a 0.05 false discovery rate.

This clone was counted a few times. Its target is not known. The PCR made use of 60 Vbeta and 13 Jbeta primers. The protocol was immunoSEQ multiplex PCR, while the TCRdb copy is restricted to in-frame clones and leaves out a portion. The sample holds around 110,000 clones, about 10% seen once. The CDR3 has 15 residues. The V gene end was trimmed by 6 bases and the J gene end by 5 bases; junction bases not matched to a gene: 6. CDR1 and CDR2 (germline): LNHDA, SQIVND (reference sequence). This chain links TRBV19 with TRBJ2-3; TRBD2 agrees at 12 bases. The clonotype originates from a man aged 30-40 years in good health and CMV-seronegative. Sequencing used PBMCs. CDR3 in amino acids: CASSLAGGRGDTQYF. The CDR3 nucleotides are TGTGCCAGTAGCCTAGCGGGAGGGCGGGGAGATACGCAGTATTTT.